These T cell receptor beta chains were read from a single sample in a study of cytomegalovirus exposure and HLA in healthy donors. Produced via immunoSEQ multiplex PCR; TCRdb's table is partial and in-frame only. The table records 110,000 or so clones, 65% to 85% of them present only once. Sequenced material: PBMCs. These receptor sequences come from a male donor in good health and CMV-seronegative. CDR3s include the opening cysteine and the closing phenylalanine or tryptophan.

J gene	V gene	CDR3 protein
TRBJ2-7	TRBV4-1	CASSQTSGGPYEQYF
TRBJ2-7	TRBV15	CATSRAGTRGYEQYF
TRBJ2-5	TRBV5-4	CASSLGSAPQETQYF
TRBJ1-1	TRBV4-1	CASSQGQGNTEAFF
TRBJ1-2	TRBV2	CATRREDNGYTF
TRBJ1-2	TRBV13	CASSLGRGRGDYGYTF
TRBJ2-7	TRBV5-1	CASSTGQGTSEQYF
TRBJ1-4	TRBV18	CASSPVTGGAGTNEKLFF
TRBJ1-5	TRBV9	CASSAYSNQPQHF
TRBJ2-7	TRBV30	CAWSGLAGGRVLYEQYF
TRBJ1-1	TRBV5-4	CASSLTGTDTEAFF
TRBJ2-7	TRBV11-3	CASSLRTSLSYEQYF
TRBJ1-6	TRBV4-2	CASSQETGGNSPLHF
TRBJ2-7	TRBV5-1	CASSVVGGVGEQYF
TRBJ2-7	TRBV5-4	CASSFEREGYEQYF
TRBJ2-7	TRBV10-3	CATRRQGSMDEQYF
TRBJ1-1	TRBV19	CASSIDLSLSGSIYTEAFF
TRBJ2-1	TRBV7-8	CASSNDRGSYNEQFF
TRBJ1-5	TRBV19	CASSIGSRGLGQPQHF
TRBJ1-1	TRBV10-3	CAISSRTVNTEAFF
TRBJ2-1	TRBV7-3	CASSFGGVHNEQFF
TRBJ2-1	TRBV28	CASTLGQYSGVYNEQFF
TRBJ1-2	TRBV7-9	CASDHVDRTLGYTF
TRBJ2-2	TRBV5-4	CASSIAGLNTGELFF
TRBJ1-2	TRBV28	CASTGRDLDGYTF
TRBJ2-5	TRBV30	CAWSLQGLETQYF
TRBJ1-4	TRBV28	CASRLRPTTNEKLFF
TRBJ2-3	TRBV6-4	CASSFTSGSGTDTQYF
TRBJ1-1	TRBV10-3	CAISDAGYTEAFF
TRBJ2-1	TRBV2	CASTESGRAPNEQFF
TRBJ2-3	TRBV11-3	CASSQGANLDTQYF
TRBJ2-2	TRBV19	CASRGLADTGELFF
TRBJ2-2	TRBV7-2	CASSWDSYTGELFF
TRBJ2-6	TRBV7-6	CASRRDSGANVLTF
TRBJ2-5	TRBV5-1	CASSVGQRQETQYF
TRBJ2-5	TRBV11-3	CASSRGGETQYF
TRBJ1-1	TRBV6-1	CASSSRGKDTEAFF
TRBJ2-2	TRBV4-3	CASSRTGQGTTGELFF
TRBJ1-6	TRBV4-2	CASSPTGHTILDSPLHF
TRBJ1-6	TRBV18	CASSPGTGGSPLHF
TRBJ2-2	TRBV28	CASSLNRGELFF
TRBJ2-1	TRBV27	CASSLGQYNEQFF
TRBJ2-1	TRBV11-2	CASSSSPSGSYRNEQFF
TRBJ1-1	TRBV7-2	CASSLEPTGDTEAFF
TRBJ2-1	TRBV2	CASSYLAGGPYNEQFF
TRBJ2-7	TRBV27	CASSLSAALVSYEQYF
TRBJ2-7	TRBV5-5	CASSLEGDEQYF
TRBJ1-6	TRBV6-6	CASSQTARAGGSPLHF
TRBJ2-6	TRBV27	CASSFDRGGANVLTF
TRBJ1-2	TRBV7-3	CASSPTGLINYGYTF
TRBJ2-5	TRBV15	CATSRQTGGGETQYF
TRBJ1-2	TRBV9	CASSGLPVRGWYGYTF
TRBJ2-3	TRBV6-5	CASSSQDRDTDTQYF
TRBJ2-1	TRBV29-1	CSVLGGARSYNEQFF
TRBJ2-1	TRBV2	CASSPGTGGFSEQFF
TRBJ2-5	TRBV10-2	CASSNGLAGVETQYF
TRBJ1-1	TRBV5-1	CASSLGRVNTEAFF
TRBJ2-7	TRBV6-5	CASSYQSPGGEQYF